The entry below describes one T cell receptor (beta chain). Trimming took 5 bases from V and 7 from J; bases not matched to a gene: 10. This CDR3 spans 14 amino acids. Per the germline V gene, CDR1 is PRHDT and CDR2 is FYEKMQ (reference sequence). Enrollment of patients from Seattle took place during active infection, with longitudinal follow-up. The sample is drawn from a study of blood T cell repertoires in COVID-19. Whole-study context: The analysed material was cDNA or gDNA that came from T cells, B-cell-depleted T cells, or PBMCs.

Authors' methods: Reference gene primer amplification yielded estimated nucleated cell counts. Assay: immunoSEQ multiplex PCR; the TCRdb copy retains only in-frame clones and omits some. The DNA was the basis for D and trimming; V, J and clone size are from that table. The profile covers approximately 150,000 clones, with approximately 91% appearing a single time and 4.5% to 5% taken by the ten largest. This TCR was sampled from a man aged 18-30 years with COVID-19, enrolled during active disease. The sample was peripheral blood. The gene calls are TRBV13 and TRBJ2-7; 8 bases agree with TRBD1. The CDR3, as DNA: TGTGCCAGCAGCCCCGAGACAGGGGATTTGGAGCAGTACTTC. Its translation is CASSPETGDLEQYF.